What follows are 6 T cell receptor beta chains derived from one specimen sequenced in a study of beta chain features in type 1 diabetes. Regarding the study as a whole: Within each of all four CD4+ subsets, Type 1 diabetes patients had TCRB CDR3s that were moderately but significantly shorter.

The sequenced template was cDNA made from the entire isolated RNA. Sequenced by immunoSEQ multiplex PCR; TCRdb stores in-frame clones only, minus some. The sample carries some 290,000 clones, 13% to 15% recorded once. The antigens these receptors bind are not known. The specimen was naive CD4+ T cells from blood. The origin of the receptors is a man younger than 40 with type 1 diabetes.

The chain recombines TRBV6-6 with TRBJ2-2, with no clear D. This CDR3 has 15 residues. The V gene lost 5 bases and the J gene lost 3 bases, with 13 bases spanning the gap. Germline values: CDR1 MNHNY, CDR2 SVGAGI (reference sequence). CDR3 sequence (DNA): TGTGCCAGCAGTCTCGACTCTTGGGACACCGGGGAGCTGTTTTTT. Protein product: CASSLDSWDTGELFF.

A few counts support this clone. The chain joins TRBV7-9 to TRBJ1-5; 8 bases agree with TRBD1. Germline V gives CDR1 SEHNR, CDR2 FQNEAQ (reference sequence). This CDR3 comprises 13 residues. With 5 bases clipped from V and 5 bases from J, the junction kept 2 bases outside the gene matches. The CDR3 DNA follows: TGTGCCAGCAGCGCACAGGGGGATCAGCCCCAGCATTTT. This sequence encodes CASSAQGDQPQHF.

J is TRBJ1-2 and V is TRBV29-1; weak D call: TRBD1 (5 bases). This CDR3 is 13 amino acids long. Germline V CDR1 and CDR2: SQVTM, ANQGSEA. V was shortened by 5 bases and J by 2 bases, with 12 bases between the two germline ends. CDR3 sequence: CSVSSQANYGYTF. Here the CDR3 DNA reads TGCAGCGTTTCCTCACAGGCGAACTATGGCTACACCTTC. Filled out from reference TRBV29-1 and TRBJ1-2, the complete variable domain reads SAVISQKPSRDICQRGTSLTIQCQVDSQVTMMFWYRQQPGQSLTLIATANQGSEATYESGFVIDKFPISRPNLTFSTLTVSNMSPEDSSIYLCSVSSQANYGYTFGSGTRLTVV.

The V gene is TRBV9, the J gene TRBJ1-2, with D perhaps TRBD1 (5 bases). The CDR3 is 13 amino acids. V lost 0 bases and J 2 bases, leaving 5 bases between the germline ends. Germline CDR1 and CDR2: SGDLS and YYNGEE. CDR3 in DNA: TGTGCCAGCAGCGTAGCAGGGAACTATGGCTACACCTTC. Amino acid sequence: CASSVAGNYGYTF. Full variable domain (remainder filled in from reference TRBV9 and TRBJ1-2): DSGVTQTPKHLITATGQRVTLRCSPRSGDLSVYWYQQSLDQGLQFLIQYYNGEERAKGNILERFSAQQFPDLHSELNLSSLELGDSALYFCASSVAGNYGYTFGSGTRLTVV.

The chain links TRBV4-3 to TRBJ2-2; 7 positions match TRBD1. The germline V gene encodes CDR1 LGHNA and CDR2 YSLEER. There are 16 residues in the CDR3. The junction had 7 bases not matched to a gene; V was cut back by 1 base and J by 5 bases. CDR3 sequence: CASSQATLQGTGELFF. The CDR3 DNA sequence: TGCGCCAGCAGCCAAGCCACCCTACAGGGGACCGGGGAGCTGTTTTTT.

This chain links TRBV7-9 with TRBJ2-7, with 8 bases matching TRBD2. This CDR3 has 15 residues. The J segment lost 5 bases and the V segment lost 5 bases, leaving 11 bases of the junction unmatched. CDR1 and CDR2 (germline): SEHNR, FQNEAQ (reference sequence). The CDR3 nucleotides read TGTGCCAGCAGCGCCTCGGGGGGGGACGCCCACGAGCAGTACTTC. This codes for CASSASGGDAHEQYF.